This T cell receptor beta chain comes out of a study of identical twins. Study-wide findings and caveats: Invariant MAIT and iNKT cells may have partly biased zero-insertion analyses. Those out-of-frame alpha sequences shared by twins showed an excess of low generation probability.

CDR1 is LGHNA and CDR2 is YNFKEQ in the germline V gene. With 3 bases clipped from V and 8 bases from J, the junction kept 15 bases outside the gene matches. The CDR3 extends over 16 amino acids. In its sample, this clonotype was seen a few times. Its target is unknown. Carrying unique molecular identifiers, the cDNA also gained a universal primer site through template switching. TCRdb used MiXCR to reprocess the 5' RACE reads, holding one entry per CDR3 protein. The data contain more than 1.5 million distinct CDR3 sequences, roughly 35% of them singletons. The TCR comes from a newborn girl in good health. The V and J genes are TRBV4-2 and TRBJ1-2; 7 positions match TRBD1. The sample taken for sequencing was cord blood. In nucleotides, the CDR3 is TGTGCCAGCAGCCAGGACCTACGGACAGGCCCAAGGGGCTACACCTTC. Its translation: CASSQDLRTGPRGYTF.